These 10 T cell receptor beta chains originate from one sample sequenced in a study of cytomegalovirus exposure and HLA in healthy donors. The table came from immunoSEQ multiplex PCR; TCRdb's copy has only in-frame clones and leaves some out. The table includes some 65,000 clones, 90% to 95% detected once. Sequencing was done on a sample of PBMCs. All receptors derive from a young man in good health and CMV-seropositive.

The chain carries TRBV9 and TRBJ2-7; 8 bases align to TRBD1. CDR3 length: 13 amino acids. With 3 bases clipped from V and 7 bases from J, the junction kept 6 bases outside the gene matches. Germline values: CDR1 SGDLS, CDR2 YYNGEE. CDR3 region: CASSDGQGGEQYF. The DNA for the CDR3 is TGTGCCAGCAGCGATGGACAGGGAGGTGAGCAGTACTTC.

The chain uses TRBV5-1 and TRBJ1-1; the D gene is possibly TRBD1 (6 bases). V shed 4 bases and J shed 3 bases, with 13 bases lying between them. The CDR3 contains 14 residues. Germline V gene data show CDR1 as SGHRS and CDR2 as YFSETQ. Written as DNA, the CDR3 is TGCGCCAGCAGCGAACAGGGTTCGGACACTGAAGCTTTCTTT. This sequence encodes CASSEQGSDTEAFF.

This chain joins TRBV29-1 and TRBJ2-1; D perhaps matches TRBD2 (6 bases). Germline V gives CDR1 SQVTM, CDR2 ANQGSEA. V lost 4 bases and J lost 4, with 11 bases in between. The CDR3 spans 13 residues. This chain's CDR3 is CSVGGGDYNEQFF. For the CDR3, the DNA is TGCAGCGTTGGTGGCGGGGATTACAATGAGCAGTTCTTC.

CDR3 coding DNA: TGTGCCAGCACACGGCGCGGGACGAACACCGGGGAGCTGTTTTTT. Protein product: CASTRRGTNTGELFF. The chain has TRBV7-2 and TRBJ2-2; D may be TRBD2 (6 bases). The germline gives CDR1 SGHTA, CDR2 FQGNSA. The CDR3 length is 15 residues. Trimming stripped 7 bases from V and 0 bases from J, with 12 bases between.

The gene calls are TRBV4-1 and TRBJ2-7; 8 bases line up with TRBD1. The germline V gene has CDR1 MGHRA and CDR2 YSYEKL. The CDR3 loop spans 15 amino acids. J lost 2 bases, V lost 1 base, and 4 bases had no gene match. CDR3 in DNA: TGCGCCAGCAGCCAAGTCCGACAGGGGACCTACGAGCAGTACTTC. Translation: CASSQVRQGTYEQYF.

The chain combines TRBV10-2 with TRBJ1-2; no clear D. V dropped 4 bases and J dropped 7 bases, with 25 bases sitting between them. Germline values: CDR1 WSHSY, CDR2 SAAADI. This CDR3 is built from 17 residues. CDR3 sequence reads: CASSVGRETPNPFGYTF. CDR3 coding DNA: TGCGCCAGCAGTGTCGGGCGGGAGACTCCGAACCCCTTTGGCTACACCTTC.

This clone was detected a few times. The J gene is TRBJ1-1, the V gene TRBV6-4; 7 nucleotides match TRBD1. J gave up 1 base and V 4 bases, and 15 bases lay outside the gene matches. The CDR3 totals 18 residues. The germline V gene has CDR1 MRHNA and CDR2 SNTAGT. The CDR3 sequence is CASSADRDSVWANTEAFF. DNA of the CDR3: TGTGCCAGCAGTGCCGACCGGGACAGCGTCTGGGCGAACACTGAAGCTTTCTTT.

This clone was counted a single time. The rearrangement joins TRBV11-3 to TRBJ1-2; possible D gene TRBD1, 6 bases. Trimming removed 5 bases from V and 8 bases from J, with 21 bases in between. The CDR3 contains 15 residues. The germline V gene encodes CDR1 SGHNT and CDR2 YENEEA. CDR3 DNA: TGTGCCAGCAGCCCGTCCCTAACAGGGAGAGGCGGCTACACCTTC. Encoded protein: CASSPSLTGRGGYTF.

The J gene is TRBJ1-2, the V gene TRBV5-6; 9 positions match TRBD1. This CDR3 has 15 amino acids. Germline assignment: CDR1 SGHDT and CDR2 YYEEEE. V lost 1 base, J lost 6 bases, and 7 bases stayed unmatched. The CDR3 reads CASSLSGTGYHGYTF. The DNA of the CDR3 is TGTGCCAGCAGCTTGAGTGGGACAGGGTATCATGGCTACACCTTC. The full variable domain, completed using reference TRBV5-6 and TRBJ1-2, is DAGVTQSPTHLIKTRGQQVTLRCSPKSGHDTVSWYQQALGQGPQFIFQYYEEEERQRGNFPDRFSGHQFPNYSSELNVNALLLGDSALYLCASSLSGTGYHGYTFGSGTRLTVV.

This chain connects TRBV7-9 to TRBJ2-7, with 8 bases that match TRBD1. V lost 5 bases, J lost 2 bases, and 5 bases stayed unmatched. The CDR3 consists of 14 residues. Germline lookup yields CDR1 SEHNR and CDR2 FQNEAQ (reference sequence). CDR3 sequence: CASSQGQAAYEQYF. The CDR3 DNA follows: TGTGCCAGCAGCCAGGGACAGGCCGCCTACGAGCAGTACTTC.